A selection of T cell receptor beta chains follows, all from one sample in a study of CD8 T cells in Susac syndrome. Each CDR3 protein gets one entry after TCRdb re-called the immunoSEQ multiplex PCR reads with MiXCR. The repertoire holds roughly 300,000 distinct CDR3 sequences, with about 88% as singletons. The sample comprised CD8+ T cells from PBMCs. These receptors all come from a human donor with multiple sclerosis. Each CDR3 is given with its conserved first and last residue. A D gene is named only where the DNA matches it firmly. The size field is filled for only some rows; it gives once, few, many or a size class.

>.|TRBJ1-2|TRBV23-1|.
CASMSVAGDGYTF
TGCGCCAGCATGTCCGTCGCTGGGGATGGCTACACCTTC
>.|TRBJ2-7|TRBV28|.
CASSRDHPREQYF
TGTGCCAGCAGCCGGGACCATCCTAGGGAGCAGTACTTC
>.|TRBJ2-3|TRBV11-2|.
CASSLVGNTQYF
TGTGCCAGCAGCTTAGTGGGGAATACGCAGTATTTT
>.|TRBJ2-7|TRBV7-8|.
CASSLDRVMYEQYF
TGTGCCAGCAGCTTAGACAGGGTAATGTACGAGCAGTACTTC
>.|TRBJ2-1|TRBV25-1|.
CASSGLVSGYNEQFF
TGTGCCAGCAGTGGCTTGGTTTCAGGCTACAATGAGCAGTTCTTC
>once|TRBJ2-3|TRBV5-4|TRBD2
CASSETGLAGDTDTQYF
TGTGCCAGCAGCGAGACGGGACTAGCGGGAGACACAGATACGCAGTATTTT
>.|TRBJ2-1|TRBV27|TRBD1
CASSVGTGGGSEQFF
TGTGCCAGCAGCGTCGGGACAGGGGGAGGGAGTGAGCAGTTCTTC
>.|TRBJ2-1|TRBV27|.
CASSYRLYNEQFF
TGTGCCAGCAGCTATAGACTCTACAATGAGCAGTTCTTC
>.|TRBJ2-1|TRBV10-3|TRBD2
CAISESILGDYFNEQFF
TGTGCCATCAGTGAGTCGATCCTGGGGGACTACTTCAATGAGCAGTTCTTC
>.|TRBJ1-2|TRBV6-5|.
CASSYVRSYGYTF
TGTGCCAGCAGTTACGTGAGGAGCTATGGCTACACCTTC
>.|TRBJ2-7|TRBV5-4|TRBD2
CASSSTGTSDEQYF
TGTGCCAGCAGCTCCACCGGGACTAGCGACGAGCAGTACTTC
>.|TRBJ1-4|TRBV6-1|.
CASRPLSAYLEKLFF
TGTGCCAGCCGCCCCTTAAGTGCCTACCTAGAAAAACTGTTTTTT
>few|TRBJ1-5|TRBV9|.
CASSVEGEGQPQHF
TGTGCCAGCAGCGTTGAAGGGGAGGGTCAGCCCCAGCATTTT
>.|TRBJ2-1|TRBV27|.
CASSLTGSYNEQFF
TGTGCCAGCAGTTTAACCGGCTCCTACAATGAGCAGTTCTTC
>.|TRBJ2-7|TRBV7-2|TRBD2
CASRLGPAGYEQYF
TGTGCCAGCAGATTAGGTCCAGCGGGATACGAGCAGTACTTC
>.|TRBJ2-1|TRBV2|TRBD2
CASIIKSGRHNEQFF
TGTGCCAGCATAATTAAGAGCGGGAGACACAATGAGCAGTTCTTC
>.|TRBJ2-7|TRBV11-1|TRBD2
CASSSRDYSYEQYF
TGTGCCAGCAGCTCCCGGGACTACTCCTACGAGCAGTACTTC
>.|TRBJ2-6|TRBV7-9|.
CASSYTSGANVLTF
TGTGCCAGCAGCTACACCTCTGGGGCCAACGTCCTGACTTTC
>.|TRBJ2-7|TRBV20-1|TRBD2
CSATPTGLAGLIYEQYF
TGCAGTGCTACTCCTACGGGACTAGCGGGACTCATCTACGAGCAGTACTTC
>.|TRBJ2-1|TRBV7-3|.
CASSPAGTLFNEQFF
TGTGCCAGCAGCCCCGCCGGGACCCTATTCAATGAGCAGTTCTTC
>.|TRBJ2-1|TRBV3-1|.
CASSHDSGSSYNEQFF
TGTGCCAGCAGCCACGATAGCGGCAGCTCCTACAATGAGCAGTTCTTC
>.|TRBJ1-6|TRBV28|.
CASTRARNSPLHF
TGTGCCAGCACCCGAGCCCGAAACTCACCCCTCCACTTT
>few|TRBJ2-7|TRBV29-1|.
CSVEIPGSYEQYF
TGCAGCGTTGAGATTCCGGGTTCCTACGAGCAGTACTTC
>.|TRBJ1-4|TRBV4-1|.
CASSQGAGRILFF
TGCGCCAGCAGCCAAGGGGCGGGACGGATACTGTTTTTT
>once|TRBJ2-1|TRBV20-1|.
CSARSWRDRVISFSGSSSYNEQFF
TGCAGTGCTAGATCTTGGCGGGACCGGGTAATCTCTTTCTCGGGTTCTAGCTCCTACAATGAGCAGTTCTTC
>.|TRBJ1-1|TRBV7-9|TRBD1
CASSLTGGKGHTEAFF
TGTGCCAGCAGCTTGACAGGGGGCAAGGGGCACACTGAAGCTTTCTTT
>.|TRBJ2-3|TRBV6-1|TRBD2
CAGGLAGSTDTQYF
TGTGCCGGGGGACTAGCGGGTAGCACAGATACGCAGTATTTT
>.|TRBJ2-7|TRBV6-1|.
CASRGEDFPYEQYF
TGTGCCAGCCGGGGTGAGGATTTTCCCTACGAGCAGTACTTC
>.|TRBJ2-7|TRBV29-1|.
CSVEWSNEQYF
TGCAGCGTTGAATGGAGTAACGAGCAGTACTTC
>.|TRBJ2-7|TRBV28|TRBD1
CASTFGGQANEQYF
TGTGCCAGCACCTTCGGGGGACAGGCGAACGAGCAGTACTTC
>few|TRBJ2-7|TRBV30|TRBD2
CAWSTSGTLWQYF
TGTGCCTGGTCGACTAGCGGTACCCTGTGGCAGTACTTC
>.|TRBJ2-1|TRBV30|.
CAWMTEARNEQFF
TGTGCCTGGATGACTGAGGCCCGCAATGAGCAGTTCTTC
>.|TRBJ1-1|TRBV7-2|TRBD1
CASSENRGDNTEAFF
TGTGCCAGCAGCGAAAACAGGGGTGATAACACTGAAGCTTTCTTT
>.|TRBJ2-7|TRBV23-1|.
CASSYEQYF
TGCGCCAGCAGCTACGAGCAGTACTTC
>.|TRBJ2-3|TRBV4-1|TRBD1
CASSQDPRTGGTDTQYF
TGCGCCAGCAGCCAAGATCCGCGGACAGGGGGAACAGATACGCAGTATTTT
>.|TRBJ2-1|TRBV5-5|TRBD2
CASSPGRPLYNEQFF
TGTGCCAGCAGCCCCGGGAGGCCCCTCTACAATGAGCAGTTCTTC
>.|TRBJ2-7|TRBV23-1|.
CASSQSETVISGVSYEQYF
TGCGCCAGCAGTCAATCCGAGACAGTCATCTCGGGGGTATCCTACGAGCAGTACTTC
>.|TRBJ1-2|TRBV6-5|TRBD1
CASSWTGDSYGYTF
TGTGCCAGCAGTTGGACAGGGGATAGCTATGGCTACACCTTC
>.|TRBJ1-5|TRBV30|.
CAWSEPDTRNQPQHF
TGTGCCTGGAGTGAACCCGACACTCGCAATCAGCCCCAGCATTTT
>few|TRBJ2-1|TRBV6-6|.
CASSSAGGTIAGQFF
TGTGCCAGCAGTTCCGCCGGTGGGACGATCGCCGGGCAGTTCTTC
>.|TRBJ1-1|TRBV30|TRBD1
CAGKYAGTGVTEAFF
TGTGCCGGAAAGTATGCCGGGACAGGGGTTACTGAAGCTTTCTTT
>.|TRBJ2-7|TRBV12-3/TRBV12-4|.
CASSLALGREQYF
TGTGCCAGCAGCCTCGCCCTAGGGCGCGAGCAGTACTTC
>.|TRBJ2-3|TRBV4-1|.
CASSSLLGADTQYF
TGCGCCAGCAGCTCACTACTAGGGGCAGATACGCAGTATTTT
>.|TRBJ2-7|TRBV27|TRBD2
CASSSQPSGTYEQYF
TGTGCCAGCAGTTCCCAGCCTAGCGGGACCTACGAGCAGTACTTC
>.|TRBJ2-1|TRBV7-9|.
CASTEVGRGHEQFF
TGTGCCAGCACCGAAGTGGGCAGGGGCCATGAGCAGTTCTTC
>.|TRBJ2-3|TRBV9|.
CASSATKLRTDTQYF
TGTGCCAGCAGCGCGACTAAACTACGCACAGATACGCAGTATTTT
>.|TRBJ2-1|TRBV7-9|.
CASSLSGGETHNEQFF
TGTGCCAGCAGCTTATCTGGAGGCGAGACCCACAATGAGCAGTTCTTC
>.|TRBJ2-6|TRBV28|.
CASSRGIGANVLTF
TGTGCCAGCAGCAGGGGTATTGGGGCCAACGTCCTGACTTTC
>.|TRBJ2-5|TRBV27|TRBD1
CASSLLTGQGLSETQYF
TGTGCCAGCAGTTTGCTCACCGGACAGGGGTTAAGCGAGACCCAGTACTTC
>.|TRBJ2-3|TRBV20-1|.
CSAPSFDPLTDTQYF
TGCAGTGCTCCCTCCTTCGACCCTTTGACTGATACGCAGTATTTT
>.|TRBJ2-7|TRBV6-1|TRBD1
CASSEGDRAVYEQYF
TGTGCCAGCAGTGAAGGAGACAGGGCGGTATACGAGCAGTACTTC
>.|TRBJ2-1|TRBV6-5|.
CASSRGMYNEQFF
TGTGCCAGCAGCAGGGGAATGTACAATGAGCAGTTCTTC
>once|TRBJ2-3|TRBV27|.
CASSLLGAGDTQYF
TGTGCCAGCAGTTTGCTGGGGGCCGGAGATACGCAGTATTTT
>few|TRBJ2-1|TRBV6-1|.
CASSPVVARYNEQFF
TGTGCCAGCAGCCCGGTGGTAGCGAGGTACAATGAGCAGTTCTTC
>.|TRBJ2-6|TRBV27|.
CASSPWVPGANVLTF
TGTGCCAGCAGTCCCTGGGTCCCTGGGGCCAACGTCCTGACTTTC
>.|TRBJ2-2|TRBV6-5|.
CASSYSVANTGELFF
TGTGCCAGCAGTTACTCTGTCGCGAACACCGGGGAGCTGTTTTTT
>.|TRBJ2-5|TRBV2|.
CATGTLAKTQYF
TGTGCCACTGGGACGCTTGCAAAGACCCAGTACTTC
>.|TRBJ1-1|TRBV19|.
CASTDSKGGGGNTEAFF
TGTGCCAGTACCGACTCCAAGGGGGGAGGAGGGAACACTGAAGCTTTCTTT